The 19 T cell receptor beta chains below all came from one sample that was sequenced in a study of spatial heterogeneity in lung cancer (dated by TCRdb to between 2017 and 2020). Read against the paper, the sample's time point label means: sample taken at primary tumor resection. TCR sequencing used whole RNA extracted from tumor and nontumor lung tissue, or from cryopreserved PBMC samples, without cell sorting. The library was obtained by 5' RACE. Sequencing instrument: NextSeq 500. TCRdb ran its own pipeline on the public reads, namely fastp trimming at Q25 and MiXCR clone calling, and kept in-frame beta chains. Every distinct CDR3 protein forms one entry, paired with its most common genes and DNA. The sample data list 9,000 to 13,000 distinct CDR3 sequences, and approximately 24% of these were observed just once. The ten largest clones capture 33% of the sample. The sample here was PBMCs, taken at surgery. The receptors were sampled from a female donor with early-stage non-small cell lung cancer.

This clonotype was counted many times. This chain uses TRBV7-2 with TRBJ1-2; the D gene is possibly TRBD1 (6 bases). Germline V gene lookup returns CDR1 SGHTA and CDR2 FQGNSA. This CDR3 comprises 14 residues. The V gene lost 4 bases and the J gene lost 10 bases, with 19 bases spanning the gap. CDR3 DNA: TGTGCCAGCAGCTCTGCACAGGGACCTTTAGACTACACCTTC. As protein: CASSSAQGPLDYTF.

V is TRBV14 and J is TRBJ2-3; 11 nucleotides agree with TRBD2. This CDR3 is built from 17 residues. After removal of 2 bases from V and 4 bases from J, the junction contained 8 bases not matched to a gene. Germline loops: CDR1 SGHDN, CDR2 FVKESK. The CDR3 spells CASSQPRRLAGPDTQYF. For the CDR3, the DNA is TGTGCCAGCAGCCAACCTCGCCGACTAGCGGGACCAGATACGCAGTATTTT.

Here the CDR3 DNA reads TGTGCCAGCAGTGAACGGGGCAGGGGGCTCGTCCTCTATGGCTACACCTTC. The encoded protein is CASSERGRGLVLYGYTF. The rearrangement links TRBV6-1 to TRBJ1-2; 8 nucleotides line up with TRBD1. The trim removed 2 bases at V and 4 bases at J, leaving 12 bases unmatched. Germline assignment: CDR1 MNHNS and CDR2 SASEGT. The CDR3 totals 17 residues.

Here the CDR3 reads CASSFGQSYEQYF. The DNA of the CDR3 is TGTGCCAGCAGCTTTGGACAGTCCTACGAGCAGTACTTC. The gene calls are TRBV7-2 and TRBJ2-7, with a weak D call TRBD1 (6 bases). The CDR3 consists of 13 residues. The V end was cut by 3 bases, the J end by 1 base, with 7 bases between. The germline V gene encodes CDR1 SGHTA and CDR2 FQGNSA.

Sample share makes this clonotype medium-sized. This chain joins TRBV6-1 and TRBJ1-6, with TRBD1 matching over 11 bases. The germline V gene has CDR1 MNHNS and CDR2 SASEGT. This CDR3 has 14 amino acids. V lost 4 bases, J lost 9 bases, and 2 bases stayed unmatched. CDR3 in amino acids: CASSGGTGGSPLHF. CDR3 nucleotide sequence: TGTGCCAGCAGTGGCGGGACAGGGGGTTCACCCCTCCACTTT.

This clonotype counts as medium-sized. The chain uses TRBV10-3 and TRBJ1-4; 8 bases fit TRBD1. This CDR3 is built from 14 residues. CDR1 and CDR2 from the germline V gene are ENHRY and SYGVKD. Unmatched junction bases numbered 4, after V lost 6 bases and J lost 4 bases. Here the CDR3 DNA reads TGTGCCATCAGCCCGGGACAGGATAATGAAAAACTGTTTTTT. It specifies CAISPGQDNEKLFF.

J is TRBJ2-7 and V is TRBV7-8; possible D gene TRBD1, 5 bases. CDR1 SGHVS and CDR2 FQNEAQ come from the germline V gene. Between the trimmed V and J ends, which lost 4 bases and 3 bases, there was a span of 10 bases. The CDR3 is 13 residues long. The CDR3 reads CASSSPTGYEQYF. The DNA of the CDR3 is TGTGCCAGCAGCTCCCCCACAGGCTACGAGCAGTACTTC.

To note about this clonotype: This may arise from a read error, as a much more abundant clone is one base away. This sequence joins TRBV3-1 and TRBJ2-3; weak D call: TRBD1 (5 bases). Germline CDR1 and CDR2: LGHDT and YNNKEL (reference sequence). The V end lost 5 bases, the J end lost 1 base, and 13 bases lay between the germline ends. There are 15 residues in the CDR3. CDR3 protein: CASSARQPRTDTQYF. The CDR3 bases are TGTGCCAGCAGCGCTCGACAGCCCCGCACAGATACGCAGTATTTT.

The table lists this clonotype with many counts. V gene TRBV7-9 combines with J gene TRBJ2-5; 12 positions match TRBD2. Germline V gene lookup returns CDR1 SEHNR and CDR2 FQNEAQ (reference sequence). This CDR3 comprises 19 residues. V gave up 6 bases and J gave up 3 bases; unmatched junction bases: 17. DNA of the CDR3: TGTGCCAGCAGTCCGGCCAGTGCTAGCGGGAGGGGTGTGAAAGAGACCCAGTACTTC. This codes for CASSPASASGRGVKETQYF.

The chain couples TRBV5-8 to TRBJ2-1; TRBD1 agrees at 7 bases. This CDR3 has 15 residues. V lost 4 bases, J lost 5 bases, and 9 bases stayed unmatched. Germline-derived CDR1 and CDR2 are SGHTS and YDEGEE. CDR3 sequence (DNA): TGTGCCAGCAGCGCCAGGGGACAGATGGACAATGAGCAGTTCTTC. Residues: CASSARGQMDNEQFF. The variable domain in full, with the rest retrieved from reference TRBV5-8 and TRBJ2-1, is EAGVTQSPTHLIKTRGQQATLRCSPISGHTSVYWYQQALGLGLQFLLWYDEGEERNRGNFPPRFSGRQFPNYSSELNVNALELEDSALYLCASSARGQMDNEQFFGPGTRLTVL.

The chain joins TRBV6-6 to TRBJ2-7; 7 bases fit TRBD1. The CDR3 runs 14 residues. Germline CDR1 reads MNHNY; CDR2 reads SVGAGI (reference sequence). After removal of 8 bases from V and 0 bases from J, the junction contained 7 bases not matched to a gene. Here the CDR3 reads CASETRDSSYEQYF. The CDR3 nucleotides read TGTGCCAGCGAGACCCGGGACAGCTCCTACGAGCAGTACTTC.

V and J are TRBV19 and TRBJ1-1; D ambiguous. Germline CDR1 and CDR2: LNHDA and SQIVND (reference sequence). Trimming took off 2 bases at V and 11 bases at J, with 12 bases between the two ends. The CDR3 has 12 amino acids. The CDR3: CASSIPGKRAFF. The CDR3 nucleotides are TGTGCCAGTAGTATACCGGGGAAAAGGGCTTTCTTT.

This clonotype has more than one count but fewer than ten. This chain joins TRBV5-1 and TRBJ2-3, with 9 bases matching TRBD2. V lost 7 bases to trimming and J lost 0 bases; unmatched junction nucleotides: 15. The CDR3 loop spans 18 amino acids. Germline CDR1 is SGHRS and CDR2 is YFSETQ. This CDR3 is CASRLLGSGRGSTDTQYF. The CDR3 coding sequence is TGCGCCAGCCGCCTCCTGGGTAGCGGGAGAGGCAGCACAGATACGCAGTATTTT.

The chain carries TRBV12-3 or TRBV12-4 and TRBJ1-2, with D hard to call. Trimming cost V 3 bases and J 8 bases, with 10 bases left between them. This CDR3 is built from 12 residues. Here the CDR3 DNA reads TGTGCCAGCAGTTTCCGACAAACCGGCTACACCTTC. Encoded protein: CASSFRQTGYTF.

In this sample, this clonotype turned up a few times. The chain uses TRBV7-9 and TRBJ1-2; TRBD1 aligns across 8 bases. Looked up from germline, CDR1 is SEHNR and CDR2 is FQNEAQ (reference sequence). The CDR3 runs 19 residues. The V and J ends lost 4 bases and 1 base, in that order; junction bases with no gene match: 17. CDR3 loop: CASSSSLGQDLGVNYGYTF. The DNA for the CDR3 is TGTGCCAGCAGCTCGTCACTGGGACAGGACCTGGGGGTTAACTATGGCTACACCTTC. The full variable domain, with the rest looked up from reference TRBV7-9 and TRBJ1-2, is DTGVSQNPRHKITKRGQNVTFRCDPISEHNRLYWYRQTLGQGPEFLTYFQNEAQLEKSRLLSDRFSAERPKGSFSTLEIQRTEQGDSAMYLCASSSSLGQDLGVNYGYTFGSGTRLTVV.

This clonotype was found many times. The J gene is TRBJ2-1, the V gene TRBV7-3; 7 bases agree with TRBD1. The CDR3 spans 14 residues. J was trimmed by 4 bases and V by 4 bases; bases with no gene match: 4. Germline-derived CDR1 and CDR2 are SGHTA and FQGTGA. The CDR3 DNA follows: TGTGCCAGCAGCTCAACAGGGGTTTACAATGAGCAGTTCTTC. It codes for CASSSTGVYNEQFF.

By its share, this clonotype is medium-sized. The V and J genes are TRBV7-4 and TRBJ1-2; 10 nucleotides agree with TRBD1. The CDR3 spans 21 residues. Germline CDR1 and CDR2: SGHVT and SQSDAQ. The junction had 21 bases not matched to a gene; V was cut back by 5 bases and J by 0 bases. For the CDR3, the DNA is TGTGCCAGCAGCCGAAGGGACCCACTACCGGGACAGGGGCGAACTAACTATGGCTACACCTTC. The encoded protein is CASSRRDPLPGQGRTNYGYTF.

This clonotype rates as medium-sized. The chain uses TRBV15 and TRBJ2-5; unclear D gene. Trimming removed 5 bases at V and 1 base at J, with 11 bases between. CDR3 length equals 14 residues. Per germline, CDR1 LNHNV and CDR2 YYDKDF (reference sequence). The CDR3 is CATSSRPLQETQYF. The DNA for the CDR3 is TGTGCCACCAGCTCCCGACCACTCCAAGAGACCCAGTACTTC.

This clonotype was counted a few times. The chain combines TRBV6-1 with TRBJ1-1, with D possibly TRBD1 on 6 matching bases. This CDR3 region has 15 residues. The germline V gene encodes CDR1 MNHNS and CDR2 SASEGT. V was clipped by 7 bases and J by 0 bases, with 15 bases between them. CDR3 nucleotides: TGTGCCAGCACCCTTAGGGGGGCACTGAACACTGAAGCTTTCTTT. It codes for CASTLRGALNTEAFF.